The entry below gives a single TCR beta chain sequence along with its context. Its antigen remains unknown. The CDR3 is 16 amino acids. Trimming cost V 1 base and J 1 base; bases outside gene matches: 4. CDR1 is SGHTA and CDR2 is FQGNSA in the germline V gene. The record originates from a study of cytomegalovirus exposure and HLA in healthy donors. The study sampled nominally healthy donors, though unrecorded immune exposures were likely. The PCR employed 60 Vbeta primers together with 13 Jbeta primers. Profiled with immunoSEQ multiplex PCR; TCRdb holds only in-frame clones, not every one. The table has around 71,000 clones, over 55% seen once. Study-level results: Researchers counted around 150 TCR beta chains as cytomegalovirus-associated.

The V gene is TRBV7-2, the J gene TRBJ2-3, with 8 bases matching TRBD2. The specimen sequenced was PBMCs. The TCR comes from a man younger than 45 in good health and CMV-seropositive. The CDR3 DNA follows: TGTGCCAGCAGCTTAGGACGGGGGGGACGCACAGATACGCAGTATTTT. It yields the protein CASSLGRGGRTDTQYF.